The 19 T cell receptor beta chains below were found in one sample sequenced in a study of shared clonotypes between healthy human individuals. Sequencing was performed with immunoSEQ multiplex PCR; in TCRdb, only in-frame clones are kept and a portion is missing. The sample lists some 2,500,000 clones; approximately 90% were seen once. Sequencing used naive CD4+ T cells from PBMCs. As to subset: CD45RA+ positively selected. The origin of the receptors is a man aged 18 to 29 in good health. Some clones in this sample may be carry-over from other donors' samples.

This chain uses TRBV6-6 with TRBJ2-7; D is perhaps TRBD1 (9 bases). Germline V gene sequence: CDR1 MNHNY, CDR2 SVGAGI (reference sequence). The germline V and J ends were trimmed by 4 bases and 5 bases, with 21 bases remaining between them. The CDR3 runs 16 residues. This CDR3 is CASSSGGTGRHNEQYF. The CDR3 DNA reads TGTGCCAGCAGTTCGGGGGGGACAGGGCGCCACAACGAGCAGTACTTC.

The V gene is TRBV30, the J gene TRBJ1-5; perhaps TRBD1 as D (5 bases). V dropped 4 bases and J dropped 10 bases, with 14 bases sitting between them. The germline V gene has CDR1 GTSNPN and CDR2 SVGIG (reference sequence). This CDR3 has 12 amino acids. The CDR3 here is CAWKTLGGPQHF. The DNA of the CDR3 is TGTGCCTGGAAGACTCTCGGGGGTCCCCAGCATTTT.

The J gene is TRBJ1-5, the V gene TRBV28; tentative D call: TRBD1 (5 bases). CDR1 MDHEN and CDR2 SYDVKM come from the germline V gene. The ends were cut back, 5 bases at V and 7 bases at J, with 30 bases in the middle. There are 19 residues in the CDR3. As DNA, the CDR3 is TGTGCCAGCAGTCTTTACATACTCAAGAACCGGGGCAGGGAGCAGCCCCAGCATTTT. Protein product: CASSLYILKNRGREQPQHF. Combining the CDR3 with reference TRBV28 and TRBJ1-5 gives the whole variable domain DVKVTQSSRYLVKRTGEKVFLECVQDMDHENMFWYRQDPGLGLRLIYFSYDVKMKEKGDIPEGYSVSREKKERFSLILESASTNQTSMYLCASSLYILKNRGREQPQHFGDGTRLSIL.

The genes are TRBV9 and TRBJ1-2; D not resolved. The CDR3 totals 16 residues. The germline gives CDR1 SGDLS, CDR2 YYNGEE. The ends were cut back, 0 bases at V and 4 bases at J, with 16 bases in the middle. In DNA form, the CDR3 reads TGTGCCAGCAGCGTAGAACCCCTCGCAACTATCTATGGCTACACCTTC. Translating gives CASSVEPLATIYGYTF.

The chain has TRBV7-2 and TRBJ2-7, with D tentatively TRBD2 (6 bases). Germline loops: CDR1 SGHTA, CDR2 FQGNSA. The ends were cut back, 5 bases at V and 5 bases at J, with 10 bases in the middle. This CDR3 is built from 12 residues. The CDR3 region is CASSLTSNEQYF. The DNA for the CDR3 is TGTGCCAGCAGCCTGACTAGTAACGAGCAGTACTTC.

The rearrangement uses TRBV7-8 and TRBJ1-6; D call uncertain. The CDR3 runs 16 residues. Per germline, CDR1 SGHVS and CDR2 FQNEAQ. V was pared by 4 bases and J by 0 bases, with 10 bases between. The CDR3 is CASSSRGSSYNSPLHF. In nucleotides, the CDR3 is TGTGCCAGCAGCTCCCGTGGGAGCTCCTATAATTCACCCCTCCACTTT.

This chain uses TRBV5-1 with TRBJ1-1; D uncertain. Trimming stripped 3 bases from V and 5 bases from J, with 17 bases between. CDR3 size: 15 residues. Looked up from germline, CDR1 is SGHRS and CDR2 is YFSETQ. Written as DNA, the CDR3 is TGCGCCAGCAGCTCAACTCGGCCTGGGGAGACTGAAGCTTTCTTT. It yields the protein CASSSTRPGETEAFF. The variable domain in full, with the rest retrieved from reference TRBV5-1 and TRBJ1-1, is KAGVTQTPRYLIKTRGQQVTLSCSPISGHRSVSWYQQTPGQGLQFLFEYFSETQRNKGNFPGRFSGRQFSNSRSEMNVSTLELGDSALYLCASSSTRPGETEAFFGQGTRLTVV.

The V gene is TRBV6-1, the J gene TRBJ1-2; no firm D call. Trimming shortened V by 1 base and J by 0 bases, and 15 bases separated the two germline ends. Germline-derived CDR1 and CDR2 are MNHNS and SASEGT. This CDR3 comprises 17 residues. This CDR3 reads CASSEVGGFWTNYGYTF. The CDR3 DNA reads TGTGCCAGCAGTGAAGTCGGTGGATTTTGGACTAACTATGGCTACACCTTC.

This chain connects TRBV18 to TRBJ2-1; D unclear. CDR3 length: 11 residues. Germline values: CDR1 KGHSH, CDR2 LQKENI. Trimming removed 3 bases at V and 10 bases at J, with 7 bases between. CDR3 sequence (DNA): TGTGCCAGCTCACCTAAGGAGGAGCAGTTCTTC. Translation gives CASSPKEEQFF.

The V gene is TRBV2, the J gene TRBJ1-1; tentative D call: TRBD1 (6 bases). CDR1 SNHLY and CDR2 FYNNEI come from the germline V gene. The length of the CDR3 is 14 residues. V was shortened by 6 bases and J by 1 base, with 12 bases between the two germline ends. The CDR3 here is CASRDLRGNTEAFF. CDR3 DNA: TGTGCCAGCAGAGACCTCAGGGGGAACACTGAAGCTTTCTTT.

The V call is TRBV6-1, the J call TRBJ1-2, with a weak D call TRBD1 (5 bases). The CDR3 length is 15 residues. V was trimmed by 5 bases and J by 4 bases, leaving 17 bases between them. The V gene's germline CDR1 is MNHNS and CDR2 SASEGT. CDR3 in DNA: TGTGCCAGCAGTACAGGCCAGGGTATCGGCTATGGCTACACCTTC. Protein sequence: CASSTGQGIGYGYTF.

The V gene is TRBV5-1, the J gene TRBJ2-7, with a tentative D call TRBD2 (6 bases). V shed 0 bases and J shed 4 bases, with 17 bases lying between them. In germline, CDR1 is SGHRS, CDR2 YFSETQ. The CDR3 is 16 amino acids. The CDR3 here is CASSLGDGGSSYEQYF. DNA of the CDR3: TGCGCCAGCAGCTTGGGGGATGGGGGGAGTTCTTACGAGCAGTACTTC.

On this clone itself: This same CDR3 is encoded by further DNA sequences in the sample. The CDR3 DNA reads TGTGCCTGGAGAACCTCTGGAAACACCATATATTTT. This gives the protein CAWRTSGNTIYF. The chain couples TRBV30 to TRBJ1-3; D gene ambiguous. CDR3 size: 12 residues. Germline assignment: CDR1 GTSNPN and CDR2 SVGIG (reference sequence). V was shortened by 3 bases and J by 0 bases, with 3 bases between the two germline ends.

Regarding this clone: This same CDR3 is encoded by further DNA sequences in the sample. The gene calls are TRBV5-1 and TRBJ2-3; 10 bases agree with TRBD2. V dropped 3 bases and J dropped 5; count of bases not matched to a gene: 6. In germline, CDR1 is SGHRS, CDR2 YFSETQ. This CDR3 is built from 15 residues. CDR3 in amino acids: CASSSLAGVGDTQYF. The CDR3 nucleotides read TGCGCCAGCAGCTCCCTAGCGGGAGTTGGAGATACGCAGTATTTT.

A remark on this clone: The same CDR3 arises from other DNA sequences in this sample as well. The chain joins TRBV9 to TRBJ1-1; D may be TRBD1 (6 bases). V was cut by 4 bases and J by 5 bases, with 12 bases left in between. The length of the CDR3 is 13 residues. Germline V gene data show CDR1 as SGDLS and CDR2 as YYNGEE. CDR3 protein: CASSPGDGTEAFF. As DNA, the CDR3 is TGTGCCAGCAGCCCAGGGGATGGAACTGAAGCTTTCTTT.

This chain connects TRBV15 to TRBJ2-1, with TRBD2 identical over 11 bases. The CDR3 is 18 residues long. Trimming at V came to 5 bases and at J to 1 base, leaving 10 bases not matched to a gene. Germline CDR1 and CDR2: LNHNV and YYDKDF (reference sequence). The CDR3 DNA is TGTGCCACCAGCCACGGAGCTAGCGGGAGGAATTCCTACAATGAGCAGTTCTTC. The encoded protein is CATSHGASGRNSYNEQFF.

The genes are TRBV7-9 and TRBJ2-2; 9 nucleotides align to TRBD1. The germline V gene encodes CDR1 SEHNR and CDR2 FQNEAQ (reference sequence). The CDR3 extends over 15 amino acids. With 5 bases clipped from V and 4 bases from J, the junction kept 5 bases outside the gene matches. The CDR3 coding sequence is TGTGCCAGCAGCCGACAGGGGGTGACCACCGGGGAGCTGTTTTTT. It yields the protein CASSRQGVTTGELFF.

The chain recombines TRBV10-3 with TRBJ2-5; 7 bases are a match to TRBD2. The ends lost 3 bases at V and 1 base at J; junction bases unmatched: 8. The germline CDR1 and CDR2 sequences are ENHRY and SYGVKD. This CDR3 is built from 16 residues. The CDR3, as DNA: TGTGCCATCAGTGAACCCCCAGCGGGACGCCAAGAGACCCAGTACTTC. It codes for CAISEPPAGRQETQYF.

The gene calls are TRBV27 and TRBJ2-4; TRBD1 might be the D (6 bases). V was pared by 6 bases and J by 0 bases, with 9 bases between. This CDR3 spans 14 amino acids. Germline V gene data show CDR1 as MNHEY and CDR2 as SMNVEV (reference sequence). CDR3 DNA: TGTGCCAGCAGACAACAGGGAGCCAAAAACATTCAGTACTTC. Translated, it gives CASRQQGAKNIQYF.